Listed here are 23 T cell receptor beta chains from one sample, sequenced in a study of blood T cell repertoires in COVID-19. Produced via immunoSEQ multiplex PCR; TCRdb's table is partial and in-frame only. The sample shows some 220,000 clones, 86% of them seen only once. The material sequenced was PBMCs or T cells enriched from blood (not recorded which). The receptors shown here come from a woman between 50 and 59 years old in a cohort exposed to, infected with or recovered from COVID-19 (not recorded which).

The chain carries TRBV7-6 and TRBJ2-2; TRBD2 is a possible D gene (5 bases). Trimming shortened V by 3 bases and J by 6 bases, and 11 bases separated the two germline ends. CDR1 is SGHVS, CDR2 FNYEAQ, per germline. The CDR3 covers 14 residues. In DNA form, the CDR3 reads TGTGCCAGCAGCTTTGGACTCCGCGCCGGGGAGCTGTTTTTT. It yields the protein CASSFGLRAGELFF. The full variable domain, completed using reference TRBV7-6 and TRBJ2-2, is GAGVSQSPRYKVTKRGQDVALRCDPISGHVSLYWYRQALGQGPEFLTYFNYEAQQDKSGLPNDRFSAERPEGSISTLTIQRTEQRDSAMYRCASSFGLRAGELFFGEGSRLTVL.

This clone was seen a single time. The V call is TRBV21-1, the J call TRBJ2-5; the D call in the table, TRBD1, was not verified against the DNA. TRBV21-1 is a known pseudogene. The CDR3 is 15 amino acids. The CDR3 loop is CASGRGAAANMAQYF. CDR3 DNA: TGTGCCAGCGGACGTGGGGCGGCGGCTAATATGGCCCAGTACTTC.

The chain uses TRBV3-1 (or the pseudogene TRBV3-2) and TRBJ2-7, with a possible D match to TRBD2 (7 bases). With 1 base removed from V and 6 bases from J, the gap between germline ends came to 13 bases. The CDR3 covers 14 residues. Germline lookup yields CDR1 LGHDT and CDR2 YNNKEL (reference sequence). The CDR3 region has the DNA TGTGCCAGCAGCCAAGGTCGGGGGGCCATCGAGCAGTACTTC. Protein: CASSQGRGAIEQYF.

This rearrangement joins TRBV27 to TRBJ1-6; 7 nucleotides align to TRBD1. The CDR3 length is 14 residues. Germline-derived CDR1 and CDR2 are MNHEY and SMNVEV (reference sequence). Trimming removed 5 bases from V and 6 bases from J; junction bases left unmatched: 4. The CDR3 region has the DNA TGTGCCAGCAGTGCGGGACAGACTAATTCACCCCTCCACTTT. It encodes CASSAGQTNSPLHF.

The chain uses TRBV19 and TRBJ2-6, with 8 bases identical to TRBD1. The CDR3 is made up of 18 amino acids. Losses at the gene ends were 4 bases for V and 4 bases for J; bases not matched to a gene: 12. CDR1 is LNHDA and CDR2 is SQIVND in the germline V gene (reference sequence). For the CDR3, the DNA is TGTGCCAGTAGTAAAAGGACAGGGAGTGTGTCAGGGGCCAACGTCCTGACTTTC. Encoded protein: CASSKRTGSVSGANVLTF.

V and J are TRBV5-4 and TRBJ1-3, with TRBD1 matching over 8 bases. Per germline, CDR1 SGHNT and CDR2 YYREEE (reference sequence). The J segment lost 0 bases and the V segment lost 4 bases, leaving 6 bases of the junction unmatched. This CDR3 has 16 amino acids. CDR3 DNA: TGTGCCAGCAGCGCGGACAGGGCCTACTCTGGAAACACCATATATTTT. Residues: CASSADRAYSGNTIYF.

This chain connects TRBV7-9 to TRBJ1-4; 8 bases fit TRBD1. CDR3 length: 17 amino acids. CDR1 SEHNR and CDR2 FQNEAQ come from the germline V gene (reference sequence). J lost 7 bases, V lost 0 bases, and 10 bases had no gene match. The CDR3 reads CASSLASGGQGGEKLFF. CDR3 DNA: TGTGCCAGCAGCTTAGCGTCCGGAGGACAGGGCGGTGAAAAACTGTTTTTT. Using reference TRBV7-9 and TRBJ1-4 for the parts outside the CDR3, the full variable domain is DTGVSQNPRHKITKRGQNVTFRCDPISEHNRLYWYRQTLGQGPEFLTYFQNEAQLEKSRLLSDRFSAERPKGSFSTLEIQRTEQGDSAMYLCASSLASGGQGGEKLFFGSGTQLSVL.

V gene TRBV15 combines with J gene TRBJ1-2, with D unclear. This CDR3 spans 12 amino acids. Germline assignment: CDR1 LNHNV and CDR2 YYDKDF (reference sequence). V lost 6 bases and J 4 bases, leaving 9 bases between the germline ends. The CDR3 region has the DNA TGTGCCACCAGTAGTGTCACCTATGGCTACACCTTC. Translated: CATSSVTYGYTF. Complete variable domain (other parts from reference TRBV15 and TRBJ1-2): DAMVIQNPRYQVTQFGKPVTLSCSQTLNHNVMYWYQQKSSQAPKLLFHYYDKDFNNEADTPDNFQSRRPNTSFCFLDIRSPGLGDTAMYLCATSSVTYGYTFGSGTRLTVV.

This chain links TRBV28 with TRBJ2-7; possibly TRBD1 for D (6 bases). The CDR3 covers 16 residues. Germline assignment: CDR1 MDHEN and CDR2 SYDVKM. V lost 6 bases to trimming and J lost 5 bases, with 23 bases between them. The CDR3 is CASSSASGQLLHEQYF. As DNA, the CDR3 is TGTGCCAGCAGCTCAGCCTCAGGACAGTTATTGCACGAGCAGTACTTC.

The chain is built from TRBV20-1 and TRBJ1-5, with a tentative D call TRBD1 (5 bases). The CDR3 runs to 11 residues. CDR1 and CDR2 (germline): DFQATT, SNEGSKA (reference sequence). The DNA of the CDR3 is TGCAGCATGGGGGGAAATCAGCCCCAGCATTTT. Its translation is CSMGGNQPQHF.

This sequence joins TRBV4-3 and TRBJ1-1, with D possibly matching TRBD1 (5 bases). Per the germline V gene, CDR1 is LGHNA and CDR2 is YSLEER. Trimming took off 3 bases at V and 1 base at J, with 12 bases between the two ends. The CDR3 totals 15 residues. CDR3 coding DNA: TGCGCCAGCAGCCACAGGGTAGGCACGAACACTGAAGCTTTCTTT. It encodes CASSHRVGTNTEAFF.

This clone has a single count. This sequence joins TRBV5-4 and TRBJ2-3, with 12 bases aligning to TRBD2. Germline V CDR1 and CDR2: SGHNT, YYREEE (reference sequence). The CDR3 length is 14 residues. With V trimmed by 6 bases and J by 6 bases, 5 bases remained unmatched. CDR3 in amino acids: CASTLAGGRDTQYF. DNA of the CDR3: TGTGCCAGCACCCTAGCGGGGGGGCGGGATACGCAGTATTTT.

The chain couples TRBV5-1 to TRBJ1-2; 9 nucleotides align to TRBD1. Trimming took 4 bases from V and 0 from J; bases not matched to a gene: 7. CDR3 length: 16 amino acids. Germline loops: CDR1 SGHRS, CDR2 YFSETQ. The CDR3 DNA reads TGCGCCAGCAGCGCCGGGACAGGGAAGGCTAACTATGGCTACACCTTC. This codes for CASSAGTGKANYGYTF.

This chain connects TRBV19 to TRBJ1-5, with D tentatively TRBD1 (6 bases). V was shortened by 4 bases and J by 5 bases, with 15 bases between the two germline ends. This CDR3 contains 15 residues. The germline gives CDR1 LNHDA, CDR2 SQIVND (reference sequence). CDR3 sequence (DNA): TGTGCCAGTAGTACCCCAGGGGTTTGGGATCAGCCCCAGCATTTT. Translated: CASSTPGVWDQPQHF.

The chain couples TRBV2 to TRBJ1-1; 8 bases match TRBD1. This CDR3 spans 14 amino acids. The junction had 9 bases not matched to a gene; V was cut back by 8 bases and J by 4 bases. Germline CDR1 is SNHLY and CDR2 is FYNNEI. CDR3 nucleotides: TGTGCCAGCGGGGGGACAGGAGTCACCACTGAAGCTTTCTTT. Amino acids: CASGGTGVTTEAFF.

This clone has more than one count but fewer than ten. This chain uses TRBV6-1 with TRBJ1-2, with a tentative D call TRBD1 (6 bases). Germline-derived CDR1 and CDR2 are MNHNS and SASEGT. Trimming pared 0 bases from V and 5 bases from J, leaving 16 bases between. There are 16 residues in the CDR3. CDR3 region: CASSEARGQGRYGYTF. The CDR3 DNA follows: TGTGCCAGCAGTGAAGCCCGCGGGCAGGGGCGATATGGCTACACCTTC.

This clone was recorded only once. J is TRBJ2-7 and V is TRBV30; 13 nucleotides align to TRBD2. CDR1 is GTSNPN and CDR2 is SVGIG in the germline V gene (reference sequence). This CDR3 has 17 amino acids. Trimming took 3 bases from V and 0 from J; bases not matched to a gene: 8. The CDR3 loop is CAWRGTSGEPSSYEQYF. The CDR3 region has the DNA TGTGCCTGGAGGGGGACTAGCGGGGAACCGAGCTCCTACGAGCAGTACTTC.

This clone was seen more than once but under ten times. CDR3 in DNA: TGTGCCAGCTCAAAAACAGGAGCAAATGGCTACACCTTC. Amino acids: CASSKTGANGYTF. The chain has TRBV18 and TRBJ1-2, with D possibly TRBD1 on 5 matching bases. Trimming stripped 5 bases from V and 6 bases from J, with 13 bases between. This CDR3 has 13 amino acids. Germline V lookup: CDR1 KGHSH, CDR2 LQKENI.

V usage is TRBV25-1 and J usage is TRBJ2-3, with TRBD1 identical over 7 bases. This CDR3 has 14 residues. Germline V lookup: CDR1 MGHDK, CDR2 SYGVNS. Unmatched junction bases numbered 7, after V lost 6 bases and J lost 4 bases. CDR3 in DNA: TGTGCCAGCAGCAGGAGCACAGGGGCAGATACGCAGTATTTT. Amino acid sequence: CASSRSTGADTQYF.

The gene calls are TRBV4-2 and TRBJ2-5, with D perhaps TRBD2 (6 bases). Trimming stripped 6 bases from V and 2 bases from J, with 13 bases between. Germline V lookup: CDR1 LGHNA, CDR2 YNFKEQ. This CDR3 is 14 amino acids long. Here the CDR3 DNA reads TGTGCCAGCAGTGAGGCGGGGCGACAAGAGACCCAGTACTTC. Translating it yields CASSEAGRQETQYF.

The V call is TRBV4-1, the J call TRBJ1-2, with 10 positions matching TRBD1. This CDR3 is 14 amino acids long. V trimming: 4 bases; J trimming: 4 bases; junction bases outside the gene matches: 3. Germline CDR1 and CDR2: MGHRA and YSYEKL. This chain's CDR3 is CASSLGQGGYGYTF. The CDR3 coding sequence is TGCGCCAGCAGCCTCGGACAGGGGGGCTATGGCTACACCTTC.

This clone occurred once. The chain recombines TRBV9 with TRBJ1-2, with D uncertain. Between the trimmed V and J ends, which lost 4 bases and 5 bases, there was a span of 12 bases. Germline CDR1 and CDR2: SGDLS and YYNGEE. The CDR3 has 13 residues. In nucleotides, the CDR3 is TGTGCCAGCAGCAAAAGTGGAGAATATGGCTACACCTTC. Translation gives CASSKSGEYGYTF. The whole variable domain, remainder taken from reference TRBV9 and TRBJ1-2, is DSGVTQTPKHLITATGQRVTLRCSPRSGDLSVYWYQQSLDQGLQFLIQYYNGEERAKGNILERFSAQQFPDLHSELNLSSLELGDSALYFCASSKSGEYGYTFGSGTRLTVV.

This clone was picked up one time. The rearrangement links TRBV4-3 to TRBJ1-2; 9 bases fit TRBD1. The CDR3 covers 17 residues. Losses at the gene ends were 0 bases for V and 4 bases for J; bases not matched to a gene: 9. Germline assignment: CDR1 LGHNA and CDR2 YSLEER. The CDR3 is CASSQESAQGAAYGYTF. In DNA form, the CDR3 reads TGCGCCAGCAGCCAAGAGTCCGCACAGGGGGCCGCCTATGGCTACACCTTC.